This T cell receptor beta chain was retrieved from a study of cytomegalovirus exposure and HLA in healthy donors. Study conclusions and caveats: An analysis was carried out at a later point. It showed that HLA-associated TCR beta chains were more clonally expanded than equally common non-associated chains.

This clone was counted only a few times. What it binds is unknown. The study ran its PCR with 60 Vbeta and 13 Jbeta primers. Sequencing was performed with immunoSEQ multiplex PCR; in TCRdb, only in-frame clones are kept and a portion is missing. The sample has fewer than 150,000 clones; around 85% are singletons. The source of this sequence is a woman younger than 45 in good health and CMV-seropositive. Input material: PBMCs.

The CDR3 loop reads CATTSLTGRSGETQYF. The CDR3 region has the DNA TGTGCCACCACATCGCTGACAGGGCGGTCGGGAGAGACCCAGTACTTC. The chain combines TRBV28 with TRBJ2-5, with 7 positions matching TRBD1. The germline V gene encodes CDR1 MDHEN and CDR2 SYDVKM. This CDR3 is built from 16 residues. V lost 10 bases, J lost 4 bases, and 18 bases stayed unmatched. The full variable domain, with the rest looked up from reference TRBV28 and TRBJ2-5, is DVKVTQSSRYLVKRTGEKVFLECVQDMDHENMFWYRQDPGLGLRLIYFSYDVKMKEKGDIPEGYSVSREKKERFSLILESASTNQTSMYLCATTSLTGRSGETQYFGPGTRLLVL.